The clone carrying this T cell receptor (beta chain) was counted between two and nine times. One entry per CDR3 protein results from TCRdb running MiXCR on the 5' RACE reads. Of around 200,000 distinct CDR3 sequences listed, over 7.5% are singletons. These data originate in a study of T-cell memory formation after mild COVID-19. About the study: Clustering of TCRs was largely donor specific.

Germline lookup yields CDR1 ENHRY and CDR2 SYGVKD. Deletions cut 6 bases from V and 5 bases from J, with 13 bases between. The CDR3 covers 13 residues. The rearrangement uses TRBV10-3 and TRBJ2-5; tentative D call: TRBD1 (6 bases). The source of this sequence is a man younger than 30 who had mild COVID-19 (a few samples of this study predate the infection). Cell type and time point are not known. Sequencing was carried out using PBMCs or a T cell subset sorted from them (not recorded which). The CDR3 region is CAIRTQGTETQYF. The DNA for the CDR3 is TGTGCCATCAGAACACAGGGAACGGAGACCCAGTACTTC.